This T cell receptor beta chain was captured by sequencing in a study of shared clonotypes between healthy human individuals. Assay used: immunoSEQ multiplex PCR; TCRdb lists only in-frame clones, some missing. The sample records 2 million to 2.5 million clones, approximately 96% being singletons. Study outcomes and limitations: Non-shared clonotypes had lower generation probabilities than clonotypes shared by all four sorted-subset donors.

Germline CDR1 is ENHRY and CDR2 is SYGVKD. CDR3 size: 17 residues. V was pared by 5 bases and J by 8 bases, with 15 bases of the junction left unmatched. A CD45RA+ naive subset and a CD45RA-negative memory subset were split from CD4+ cells. Remarks on this clone: The target antigen is unknown.

The V gene is TRBV10-3, the J gene TRBJ1-2, with TRBD1 matching 12 bases. The TCR was taken from a man between 18 and 29 years old in good health. Sequencing was performed on naive CD4+ T cells sorted from blood. The subset denotes: CD45RA+ positively selected. Here the CDR3 reads CAISHTTGTGGVWGYTF. Written as DNA, the CDR3 is TGTGCCATCAGTCATACTACCGGGACAGGGGGCGTGTGGGGCTACACCTTC.